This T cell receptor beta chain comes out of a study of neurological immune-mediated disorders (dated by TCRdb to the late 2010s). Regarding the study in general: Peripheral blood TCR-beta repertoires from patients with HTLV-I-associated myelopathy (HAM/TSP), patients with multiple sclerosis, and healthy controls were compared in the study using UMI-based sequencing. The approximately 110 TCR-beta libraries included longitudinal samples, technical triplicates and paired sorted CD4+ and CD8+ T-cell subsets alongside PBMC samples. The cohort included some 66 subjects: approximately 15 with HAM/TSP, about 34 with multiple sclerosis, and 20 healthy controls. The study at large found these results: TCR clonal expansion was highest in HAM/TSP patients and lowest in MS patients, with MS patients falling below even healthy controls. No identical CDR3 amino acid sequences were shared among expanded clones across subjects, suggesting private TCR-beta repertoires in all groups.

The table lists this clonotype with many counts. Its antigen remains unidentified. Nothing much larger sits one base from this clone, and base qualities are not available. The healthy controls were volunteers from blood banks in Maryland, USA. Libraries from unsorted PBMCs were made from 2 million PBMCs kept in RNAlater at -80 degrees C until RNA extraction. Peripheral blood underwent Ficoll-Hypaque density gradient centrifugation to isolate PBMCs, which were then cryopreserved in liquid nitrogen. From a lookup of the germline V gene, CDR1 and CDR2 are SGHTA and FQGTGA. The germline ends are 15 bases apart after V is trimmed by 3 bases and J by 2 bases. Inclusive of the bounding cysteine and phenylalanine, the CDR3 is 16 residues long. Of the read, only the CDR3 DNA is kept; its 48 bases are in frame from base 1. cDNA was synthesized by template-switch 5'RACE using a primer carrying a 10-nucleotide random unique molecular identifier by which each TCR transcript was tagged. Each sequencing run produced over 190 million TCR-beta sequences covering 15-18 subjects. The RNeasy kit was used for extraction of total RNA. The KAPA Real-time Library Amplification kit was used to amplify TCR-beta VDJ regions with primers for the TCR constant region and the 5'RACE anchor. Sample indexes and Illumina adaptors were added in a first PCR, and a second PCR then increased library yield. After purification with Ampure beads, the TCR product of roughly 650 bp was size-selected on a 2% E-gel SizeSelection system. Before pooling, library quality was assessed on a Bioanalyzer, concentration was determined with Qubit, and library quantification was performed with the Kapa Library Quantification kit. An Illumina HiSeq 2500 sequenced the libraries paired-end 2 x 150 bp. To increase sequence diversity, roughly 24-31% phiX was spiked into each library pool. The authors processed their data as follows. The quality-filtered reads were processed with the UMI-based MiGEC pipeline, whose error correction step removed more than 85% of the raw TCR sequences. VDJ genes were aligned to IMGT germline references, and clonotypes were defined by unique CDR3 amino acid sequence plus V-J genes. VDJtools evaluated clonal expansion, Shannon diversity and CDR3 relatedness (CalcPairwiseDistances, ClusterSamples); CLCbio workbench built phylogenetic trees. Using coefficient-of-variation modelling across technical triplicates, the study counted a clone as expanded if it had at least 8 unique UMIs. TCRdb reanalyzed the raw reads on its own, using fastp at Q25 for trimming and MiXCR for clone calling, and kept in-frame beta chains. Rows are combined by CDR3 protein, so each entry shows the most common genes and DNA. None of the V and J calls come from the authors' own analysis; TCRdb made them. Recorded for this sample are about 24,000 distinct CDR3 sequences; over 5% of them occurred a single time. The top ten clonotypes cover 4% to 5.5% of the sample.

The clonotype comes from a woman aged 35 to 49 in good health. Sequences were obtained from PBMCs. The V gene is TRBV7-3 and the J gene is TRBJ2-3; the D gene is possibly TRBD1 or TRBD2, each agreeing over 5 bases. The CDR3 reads CASSFEGRVPTDTQYF. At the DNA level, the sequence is TGTGCCAGCAGCTTCGAGGGCAGGGTCCCCACAGATACGCAGTATTTT.